Following are 22 T cell receptor beta chains from one sample sequenced in a study of blood T cell repertoires in COVID-19. The table came from immunoSEQ multiplex PCR; TCRdb's copy has only in-frame clones and leaves some out. The sample consists of 300,000 to 450,000 clones, over 75% of them appearing once. The sample consisted of PBMCs or T cells enriched from blood (not recorded which). These receptors originate from a man aged 18 to 29 who had recovered from COVID-19.

The chain employs TRBV12-3 or TRBV12-4 and TRBJ2-7; TRBD2 is a possible D gene (6 bases). Trimming left V 2 bases short and J 5 bases short, with 7 bases between. The CDR3 length is 12 residues. The CDR3 bases are TGTGCCAGCAGTTTAACGGGGGACGAGCAGTACTTC. Translation: CASSLTGDEQYF.

CDR3 coding DNA: TGTGCCAGCAGCTCCGGCAGAGGGACAACAGACTCTGGGGCCAACGTCCTGACTTTC. It yields the protein CASSSGRGTTDSGANVLTF. The V call is TRBV7-9, the J call TRBJ2-6, with a possible D match to TRBD1 (6 bases). V lost 4 bases to trimming and J lost 0 bases, with 19 bases between them. The CDR3 sequence is 19 residues long. Per germline, CDR1 SEHNR and CDR2 FQNEAQ (reference sequence).

The chain couples TRBV3-1 (or the pseudogene TRBV3-2) to TRBJ2-7; the match to TRBD2 covers 8 bases. CDR1 is LGHDT, CDR2 YNNKEL, per germline (reference sequence). V was clipped by 1 base and J by 6 bases; unmatched bases: 8. The CDR3 has 15 amino acids. The CDR3 here is CASSQATGRAAEQYF. CDR3 nucleotide sequence: TGTGCCAGCAGCCAAGCCACCGGGAGGGCTGCCGAGCAGTACTTC.

V usage is TRBV14 and J usage is TRBJ1-1, with D hard to call. The CDR3 runs to 17 residues. CDR1 is SGHDN, CDR2 FVKESK, per germline. V was shortened by 4 bases and J by 3 bases, with 21 bases between the two germline ends. The CDR3 nucleotides are TGTGCCAGCAGCCTACCCGCGAGTAGGGAGATTGACACTGAAGCTTTCTTT. Its protein is CASSLPASREIDTEAFF.

This chain connects TRBV4-3 to TRBJ2-5; TRBD1 aligns across 7 bases. In germline, CDR1 is LGHNA, CDR2 YSLEER. The CDR3 is 15 residues long. V shed 5 bases, J shed 5 bases, and the junction held 11 bases outside the gene matches. The CDR3 spells CASSYKQGPAETQYF. The DNA for the CDR3 is TGCGCCAGCAGCTATAAACAGGGGCCGGCGGAGACCCAGTACTTC.

The CDR3 spells CASSPGTSSSGELFF. CDR3 DNA sequence: TGTGCCAGCAGCCCAGGGACTAGCTCGTCCGGGGAGCTGTTTTTT. The V call is TRBV11-3, the J call TRBJ2-2; TRBD2 agrees at 9 bases. The CDR3 runs 15 residues. V dropped 5 bases and J dropped 6; count of bases not matched to a gene: 7. CDR1 and CDR2 from the germline V gene are SGHNT and YENEEA.

The chain recombines TRBV12-5 with TRBJ2-1, with TRBD2 matching 7 bases. CDR3 size: 18 residues. The germline V gene encodes CDR1 LGHNT and CDR2 FRNRAP. The V and J ends lost 3 bases and 5 bases, in that order; junction bases with no gene match: 16. The CDR3 coding sequence is TGTGCTAGTGGTTTCTTTCTATCTAGCGGCATCGTCCACAATGAGCAGTTCTTC. This codes for CASGFFLSSGIVHNEQFF.

This chain joins TRBV29-1 and TRBJ2-4; 13 nucleotides match TRBD2. This CDR3 has 17 amino acids. Germline V gives CDR1 SQVTM, CDR2 ANQGSEA. Trimming cost V 3 bases and J 1 base; bases outside gene matches: 6. CDR3 in amino acids: CSVDGLAGDLAKNIQYF. CDR3 DNA sequence: TGCAGCGTTGATGGACTAGCGGGAGATTTGGCCAAAAACATTCAGTACTTC.

The sample holds one count of this clone. This rearrangement joins TRBV27 to TRBJ2-1, with TRBD2 matching 8 bases. V lost 6 bases, J lost 9 bases, and 10 bases stayed unmatched. This CDR3 comprises 14 residues. Germline CDR1 reads MNHEY; CDR2 reads SMNVEV (reference sequence). CDR3 nucleotides: TGTGCCAGCAGCCCTAGACTAGCGTATGGTGAGCAGTTCTTC. Translated: CASSPRLAYGEQFF.

The chain uses TRBV6-1 and TRBJ2-3; D gene unclear. Germline V lookup: CDR1 MNHNS, CDR2 SASEGT. The CDR3 length is 14 residues. The ends were cut back, 3 bases at V and 4 bases at J, with 11 bases in the middle. The CDR3 region has the DNA TGTGCCAGCAGTGACCGGTGGGCAGCAGATACGCAGTATTTT. It encodes CASSDRWAADTQYF.

The chain joins TRBV7-9 to TRBJ1-4, with unresolved D. In germline, CDR1 is SEHNR, CDR2 FQNEAQ (reference sequence). This CDR3 has 14 residues. The V and J ends lost 3 bases and 4 bases respectively, with 9 bases between them. CDR3 DNA: TGTGCCAGCAGCTTGATGGCAGTTAATGAAAAACTGTTTTTT. Translated, it gives CASSLMAVNEKLFF.

CDR3 DNA: TGTGCCACCAGCAGAGCCGGGACTAGCAGAGAGACCCAGTACTTC. Its translation: CATSRAGTSRETQYF. This sequence joins TRBV15 and TRBJ2-5, with 9 positions matching TRBD2. Trimming took 1 base from V and 4 from J; bases not matched to a gene: 4. The CDR3 runs 15 residues. Germline V gene sequence: CDR1 LNHNV, CDR2 YYDKDF (reference sequence).

CDR3 in amino acids: CASSIGGAATREQYF. The CDR3 bases are TGTGCCAGTAGTATCGGAGGGGCTGCGACTCGAGAGCAGTACTTC. The rearrangement joins TRBV19 to TRBJ2-7; possibly TRBD2 for D (6 bases). Germline-derived CDR1 and CDR2 are LNHDA and SQIVND (reference sequence). Trimming pared 3 bases from V and 7 bases from J, leaving 19 bases between. CDR3 length: 15 residues.

The chain is built from TRBV18 and TRBJ1-1; 7 nucleotides align to TRBD1. Germline assignment: CDR1 KGHSH and CDR2 LQKENI. V trimming: 3 bases; J trimming: 1 base; junction bases outside the gene matches: 8. The CDR3 contains 16 residues. The CDR3 is CASSPRPDRENTEAFF. The CDR3 coding sequence is TGTGCCAGCTCACCCAGACCCGACAGGGAGAACACTGAAGCTTTCTTT.

The chain links TRBV9 to TRBJ2-5; 7 bases fit TRBD2. The germline V gene encodes CDR1 SGDLS and CDR2 YYNGEE. The length of the CDR3 is 17 residues. V trimming: 0 bases; J trimming: 2 bases; junction bases outside the gene matches: 10. The CDR3 is CASSVGPGGRKQETQYF. The CDR3 bases are TGTGCCAGCAGCGTAGGGCCCGGGGGGAGGAAACAAGAGACCCAGTACTTC.

V and J are TRBV12-5 and TRBJ1-1; the D gene is possibly TRBD1 (5 bases). Trimming stripped 2 bases from V and 3 bases from J, with 13 bases between. This CDR3 contains 15 residues. Germline-derived CDR1 and CDR2 are LGHNT and FRNRAP. The CDR3, as DNA: TGTGCTAGTGGTTTGATTCTTTGGGGGGACACTGAAGCTTTCTTT. Its translation is CASGLILWGDTEAFF.

The chain recombines TRBV5-4 with TRBJ1-6; TRBD1 agrees at 7 bases. V gave up 3 bases and J gave up 5 bases; unmatched junction bases: 17. The CDR3 totals 19 residues. Looked up from germline, CDR1 is SGHNT and CDR2 is YYREEE (reference sequence). For the CDR3, the DNA is TGTGCCAGCAGCTCCCACACCGGGACAGCACACTCAAATAATTCACCCCTCCACTTT. Translating it yields CASSSHTGTAHSNNSPLHF.

The V and J genes are TRBV13 and TRBJ1-2; D is possibly TRBD1 (5 bases). The CDR3 has 15 amino acids. V lost 4 bases to trimming and J lost 0 bases, with 12 bases between them. CDR1 and CDR2 (germline): PRHDT, FYEKMQ (reference sequence). CDR3 loop: CASSSLKTANYGYTF. DNA for the CDR3: TGTGCCAGCAGCTCCCTGAAGACAGCTAACTATGGCTACACCTTC.

The chain links TRBV11-2 to TRBJ2-1; 14 bases agree with TRBD2. From germline, CDR1 is SGHAT and CDR2 FQNNGV. This CDR3 is built from 15 residues. V lost 3 bases to trimming and J lost 8 bases; unmatched junction nucleotides: 3. The CDR3 reads CASSFGTSGGDEQFF. In DNA form, the CDR3 reads TGTGCCAGCAGCTTCGGGACTAGCGGGGGAGATGAGCAGTTCTTC.

The genes are TRBV5-5 and TRBJ2-2; TRBD1 is a possible D gene (5 bases). Trimming took 3 bases from V and 4 from J, leaving 13 bases between them. The CDR3 runs to 15 residues. CDR1 and CDR2 from the germline V gene are SGHKS and YYEKEE (reference sequence). CDR3 nucleotides: TGTGCCAGCAGCTGGCAGGGTGGTCGCACCGGGGAGCTGTTTTTT. Translation gives CASSWQGGRTGELFF.

This chain joins TRBV12-3 or TRBV12-4 and TRBJ1-2, with TRBD1 matching 7 bases. The CDR3 loop spans 12 amino acids. V lost 6 bases and J lost 8; bases outside the gene matches: 6. The CDR3 coding sequence is TGTGCCAGCAGCATTACAGGGGCAGGCTACACCTTC. Its protein is CASSITGAGYTF.

This clone was recorded a few times. This rearrangement joins TRBV5-1 to TRBJ1-5, with 8 bases fitting TRBD1. CDR3 length: 14 amino acids. V was clipped by 4 bases and J by 7 bases; unmatched bases: 7. Germline V gives CDR1 SGHRS, CDR2 YFSETQ. This CDR3 is CASSTTGGDQPQHF. The CDR3 nucleotides read TGCGCCAGCAGCACAACAGGGGGGGACCAGCCCCAGCATTTT.